This T cell receptor (beta chain) is from a study of CD8 T cells in Susac syndrome. RNA in amounts of roughly 0.5 to 1 ug was reverse transcribed with random hexamers. From the immunoSEQ multiplex PCR reads, TCRdb called clonotypes with MiXCR, one entry per CDR3 protein. The table includes some 400,000 distinct CDR3 sequences, about 85% detected once. CD8+ and CD4+ T cells circulating in blood were sequenced for TCR beta. The multiple sclerosis controls were treatment-naive patients affected by stable or active relapsing-remitting disease. V was clipped by 3 bases and J by 1 base, with 14 bases between them. Germline V lookup: CDR1 MNHNS, CDR2 SASEGT. The length of the CDR3 is 16 residues.

The clonotype comes from a human donor with multiple sclerosis. The V and J genes are TRBV6-1 and TRBJ2-3; D uncertain. The sequencing sample was made of CD8+ T cells from PBMCs. The CDR3 sequence: CASSDLGSSGTDTQYF. The DNA of the CDR3 is TGTGCCAGCAGTGACTTGGGGTCCTCGGGCACAGATACGCAGTATTTT.